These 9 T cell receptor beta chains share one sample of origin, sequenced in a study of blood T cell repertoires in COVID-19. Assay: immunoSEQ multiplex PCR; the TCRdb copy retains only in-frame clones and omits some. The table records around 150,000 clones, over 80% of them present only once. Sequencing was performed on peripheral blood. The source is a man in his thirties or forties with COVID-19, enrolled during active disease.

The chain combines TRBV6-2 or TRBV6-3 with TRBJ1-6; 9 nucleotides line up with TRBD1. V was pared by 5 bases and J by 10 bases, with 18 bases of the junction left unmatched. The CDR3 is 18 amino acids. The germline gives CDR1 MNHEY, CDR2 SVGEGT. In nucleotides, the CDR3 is TGTGCCAGCAGTCCAAGGGGGACAGGGTCCTCGGGGAGATCACCCCTCCACTTT. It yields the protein CASSPRGTGSSGRSPLHF.

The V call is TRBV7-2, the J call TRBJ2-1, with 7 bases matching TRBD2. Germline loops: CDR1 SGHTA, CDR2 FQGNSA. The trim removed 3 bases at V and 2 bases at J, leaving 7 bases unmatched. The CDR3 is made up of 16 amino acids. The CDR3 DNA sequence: TGTGCCAGCAGCTTCCCCTCGGGGGGACCCTACAATGAGCAGTTCTTC. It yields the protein CASSFPSGGPYNEQFF.

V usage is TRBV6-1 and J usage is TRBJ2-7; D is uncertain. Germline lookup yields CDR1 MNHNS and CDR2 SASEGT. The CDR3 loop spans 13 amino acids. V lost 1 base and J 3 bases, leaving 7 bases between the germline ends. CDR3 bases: TGTGCCAGCAGTGAAGAGTTCTACTACGAGCAGTACTTC. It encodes CASSEEFYYEQYF.

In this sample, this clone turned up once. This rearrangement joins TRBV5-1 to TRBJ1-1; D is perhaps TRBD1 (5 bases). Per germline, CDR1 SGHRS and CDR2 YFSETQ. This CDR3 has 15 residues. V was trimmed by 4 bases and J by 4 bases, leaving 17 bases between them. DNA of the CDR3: TGCGCCAGCAGCCCGGATGCAGGGAGGGGCACTGAAGCTTTCTTT. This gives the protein CASSPDAGRGTEAFF.

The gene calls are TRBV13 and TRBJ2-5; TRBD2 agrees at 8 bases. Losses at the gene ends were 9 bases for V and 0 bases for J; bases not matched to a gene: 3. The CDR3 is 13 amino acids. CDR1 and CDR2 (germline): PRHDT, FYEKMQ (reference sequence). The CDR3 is CASSGEYQETQYF. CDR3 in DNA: TGTGCCAGTAGCGGGGAGTACCAAGAGACCCAGTACTTC. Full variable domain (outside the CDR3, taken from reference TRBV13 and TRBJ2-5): AAGVIQSPRHLIKEKRETATLKCYPIPRHDTVYWYQQGPGQDPQFLISFYEKMQSDKGSIPDRFSAQQFSDYHSELNMSSLELGDSALYFCASSGEYQETQYFGPGTRLLVL.

In DNA form, the CDR3 reads TGTGCCAGCAGCTTAGGCGGGAGGAAAACCGGGGAGCTGTTTTTT. Its translation: CASSLGGRKTGELFF. The V and J genes are TRBV7-8 and TRBJ2-2; 8 bases agree with TRBD2. Trimming removed 1 base from V and 5 bases from J; junction bases left unmatched: 3. The CDR3 has 15 residues. CDR1 is SGHVS and CDR2 is FQNEAQ in the germline V gene.

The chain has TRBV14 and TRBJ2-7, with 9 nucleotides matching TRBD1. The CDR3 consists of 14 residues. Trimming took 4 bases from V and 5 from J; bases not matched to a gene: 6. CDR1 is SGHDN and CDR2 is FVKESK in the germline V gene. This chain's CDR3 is CASSPRDRVNEQYF. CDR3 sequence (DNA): TGTGCCAGCAGCCCCCGGGACAGGGTAAACGAGCAGTACTTC.

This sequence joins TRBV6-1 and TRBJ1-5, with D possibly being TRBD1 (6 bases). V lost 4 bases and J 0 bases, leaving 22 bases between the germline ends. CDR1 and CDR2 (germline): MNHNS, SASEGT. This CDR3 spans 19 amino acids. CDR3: CASSAAIGGPSYSNQPQHF. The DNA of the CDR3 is TGTGCCAGCAGTGCCGCAATTGGGGGCCCCTCGTATAGCAATCAGCCCCAGCATTTT.

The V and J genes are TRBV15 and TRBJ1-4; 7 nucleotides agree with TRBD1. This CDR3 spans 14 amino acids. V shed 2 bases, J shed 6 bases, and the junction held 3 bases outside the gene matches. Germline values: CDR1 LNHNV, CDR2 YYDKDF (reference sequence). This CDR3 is CATSRWTGDEKLFF. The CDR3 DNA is TGTGCCACCAGCAGATGGACAGGAGATGAAAAACTGTTTTTT.